Following are 5 T cell receptor beta chains from one sample sequenced in a study of CD8 T cells in Susac syndrome. Random hexamers were used to reverse transcribe the RNA input (about 0.45 to 1 ug). TCRdb fed the immunoSEQ multiplex PCR reads into MiXCR, producing one record per CDR3 protein. The sample consists of 150,000 to 200,000 distinct CDR3 sequences, about 91% of them appearing once. Sequencing input: CD4+ T cells from PBMCs. These receptors were taken from a human donor in good health.

The CDR3 DNA sequence: TGTGCCAGCAGCTCGGGACTAGCTGGATCCTACGAGCAGTACTTC. Translation: CASSSGLAGSYEQYF. The rearrangement uses TRBV7-6 and TRBJ2-7, with 9 bases that match TRBD2. The CDR3 has 15 amino acids. Germline-derived CDR1 and CDR2 are SGHVS and FNYEAQ. Trimming at V came to 4 bases and at J to 1 base, leaving 5 bases not matched to a gene.

This sequence joins TRBV5-4 and TRBJ2-2; D possibly uses TRBD1 or TRBD2 (5 bases each). V was trimmed by 2 bases and J by 1 base, leaving 9 bases between them. The CDR3 spans 15 residues. Germline V gene sequence: CDR1 SGHNT, CDR2 YYREEE (reference sequence). CDR3 nucleotide sequence: TGTGCCAGCAGCTTTGGGGGTGAGAACACCGGGGAGCTGTTTTTT. It codes for CASSFGGENTGELFF.

V and J are TRBV28 and TRBJ2-5, with TRBD2 identical over 8 bases. V shed 7 bases, J shed 4 bases, and the junction held 5 bases outside the gene matches. In germline, CDR1 is MDHEN, CDR2 SYDVKM. The CDR3 is made up of 13 amino acids. CDR3 coding DNA: TGTGCCAGCACCCGGGGGGGGTCAGAGACCCAGTACTTC. It specifies CASTRGGSETQYF.

The chain couples TRBV7-9 to TRBJ2-4, with a possible D match to TRBD1 (6 bases). There are 15 residues in the CDR3. Germline V CDR1 and CDR2: SEHNR, FQNEAQ (reference sequence). V dropped 6 bases and J dropped 0 bases, with 12 bases sitting between them. The CDR3: CASSRGQLAKNIQYF. The DNA for the CDR3 is TGTGCCAGCAGTCGAGGACAGCTAGCCAAAAACATTCAGTACTTC.

This chain links TRBV7-8 with TRBJ1-3; D may be TRBD1 (6 bases). V gave up 1 base and J gave up 4 bases, with 8 bases separating them. This CDR3 has 14 amino acids. Germline loops: CDR1 SGHVS, CDR2 FQNEAQ. This chain's CDR3 is CASSLVGQGNTIYF. DNA for the CDR3: TGTGCCAGCAGCTTAGTAGGACAGGGAAACACCATATATTTT.